Below, 29 T cell receptor beta chains from the same sample are listed, as sequenced in a study of beta chain features in type 1 diabetes. These receptors' targets are unknown. Expressed TCRB transcripts were sequenced, since all the RNA that had been isolated was reverse transcribed. Clones were sequenced by immunoSEQ multiplex PCR, and TCRdb holds only the in-frame ones, with some missing. The sample comprises 300,000 to 450,000 clones, over 10% of which are singletons, and approximately 0.01% rests with the top ten. Study results and caveats: Moderate yet significant TCRB CDR3 shortening was seen in Type 1 diabetes patients in all four CD4+ subsets.

Sequencing input: naive CD4+ T cells from blood. The receptor source for this set is a woman aged 18-29 years with type 1 diabetes.

On this clone itself: Different DNA sequences within this sample yield the same CDR3. This chain links TRBV28 with TRBJ2-7; D is uncertain. CDR1 and CDR2 (germline): MDHEN, SYDVKM. The length of the CDR3 is 11 residues. Trimming cost V 3 bases and J 4 bases, with 4 bases left between them. The CDR3 sequence: CASSLRYEQYF. CDR3 coding DNA: TGTGCCAGCAGTTTGCGGTACGAGCAGTACTTC.

This chain links TRBV4-3 with TRBJ2-6, with a tentative D call TRBD1 (7 bases). Trimming pared 1 base from V and 0 bases from J, leaving 16 bases between. The germline CDR1 and CDR2 sequences are LGHNA and YSLEER. This CDR3 contains 19 residues. Here the CDR3 reads CASSQGTQGGASGANVLTF. The DNA of the CDR3 is TGCGCCAGCAGCCAAGGTACCCAGGGGGGAGCCTCTGGGGCCAACGTCCTGACTTTC.

This chain joins TRBV29-1 and TRBJ1-1; 8 positions match TRBD1. The CDR3 spans 13 residues. Germline V gene lookup returns CDR1 SQVTM and CDR2 ANQGSEA. V lost 7 bases to trimming and J lost 5 bases; unmatched junction nucleotides: 9. CDR3 sequence: CSAGRQGATEAFF. Written as DNA, the CDR3 is TGCAGCGCTGGTCGTCAGGGGGCGACTGAAGCTTTCTTT.

In this sample, this clone turned up a few times. The same CDR3 arises from other DNA sequences in this sample as well. This chain joins TRBV7-2 and TRBJ2-7, with TRBD1 identical over 10 bases. The germline CDR1 and CDR2 sequences are SGHTA and FQGNSA. Unmatched junction bases numbered 5, after V lost 5 bases and J lost 1 base. The CDR3 is made up of 15 amino acids. The CDR3 reads CASSPWTGGSYEQYF. In DNA, the CDR3 is TGTGCCAGCAGCCCCTGGACAGGGGGATCCTACGAGCAGTACTTC.

The table lists this clone with a few counts. The J gene is TRBJ1-1, the V gene TRBV6-5, with 7 nucleotides matching TRBD1. The V gene end was trimmed by 0 bases and the J gene end by 4 bases; junction bases not matched to a gene: 8. CDR1 and CDR2 (germline): MNHEY, SVGAGI. This CDR3 spans 16 amino acids. The CDR3 sequence: CASSYSPRQGATEAFF. In DNA form, the CDR3 reads TGTGCCAGCAGTTACTCTCCGAGACAGGGAGCCACTGAAGCTTTCTTT.

The CDR3 DNA reads as TGCAGCGTTTCAGGGGGCGGTGGCTACACCTTC. Amino acids: CSVSGGGGYTF. The chain carries TRBV29-1 and TRBJ1-2; 8 nucleotides align to TRBD1. The germline V gene encodes CDR1 SQVTM and CDR2 ANQGSEA. Trimming cost V 5 bases and J 7 bases; bases outside gene matches: 3. The CDR3 is 11 amino acids. The full variable domain, completed using reference TRBV29-1 and TRBJ1-2, is SAVISQKPSRDICQRGTSLTIQCQVDSQVTMMFWYRQQPGQSLTLIATANQGSEATYESGFVIDKFPISRPNLTFSTLTVSNMSPEDSSIYLCSVSGGGGYTFGSGTRLTVV.

The rearrangement joins TRBV30 to TRBJ1-2; TRBD1 aligns across 10 bases. V dropped 8 bases and J dropped 3; count of bases not matched to a gene: 12. The CDR3 extends over 15 amino acids. Germline loops: CDR1 GTSNPN, CDR2 SVGIG (reference sequence). CDR3 loop: CARARDRGRDYGYTF. The CDR3 coding sequence is TGTGCCCGGGCCCGGGACAGGGGAAGGGACTATGGCTACACCTTC.

J is TRBJ2-7 and V is TRBV15; 8 nucleotides line up with TRBD1. CDR1 LNHNV and CDR2 YYDKDF come from the germline V gene (reference sequence). The J segment lost 7 bases and the V segment lost 5 bases, leaving 10 bases of the junction unmatched. The CDR3 extends over 14 amino acids. The CDR3 sequence is CATSSEIRDREQYF. CDR3 bases: TGTGCCACCAGCTCAGAAATCCGGGACAGGGAGCAGTACTTC.

This chain joins TRBV14 and TRBJ2-3, with D possibly being TRBD1 (6 bases). The V end was cut by 3 bases, the J end by 2 bases, with 18 bases between. The CDR3 is made up of 17 amino acids. CDR1 is SGHDN, CDR2 FVKESK, per germline. In DNA form, the CDR3 reads TGTGCCAGCAGCCACCCAGGGGTTCGGCATTACACAGATACGCAGTATTTT. This codes for CASSHPGVRHYTDTQYF. The full variable domain, completed using reference TRBV14 and TRBJ2-3, is EAGVTQFPSHSVIEKGQTVTLRCDPISGHDNLYWYRRVMGKEIKFLLHFVKESKQDESGMPNNRFLAERTGGTYSTLKVQPAELEDSGVYFCASSHPGVRHYTDTQYFGPGTRLTVL.

This clone was detected only a few times. The chain is built from TRBV6-5 and TRBJ2-3; D possibly corresponds to TRBD1 (6 bases). Germline loops: CDR1 MNHEY, CDR2 SVGAGI. The CDR3 runs to 14 residues. Trimming took off 0 bases at V and 5 bases at J, with 9 bases between the two ends. Here the CDR3 reads CASSYSDSGDTQYF. The CDR3 DNA reads TGTGCCAGCAGTTACTCGGACAGCGGAGATACGCAGTATTTT.

This clone was detected only a few times. The chain joins TRBV4-1 to TRBJ1-2; D is unresolved. The germline CDR1 and CDR2 sequences are MGHRA and YSYEKL. Deletions cut 6 bases from V and 8 bases from J, with 10 bases between. This CDR3 has 11 amino acids. CDR3 in amino acids: CASRGGPGYTF. In DNA, the CDR3 is TGCGCCAGCAGGGGAGGTCCCGGCTACACCTTC.

This clone was counted between two and nine times. V is TRBV14 and J is TRBJ2-4; 7 nucleotides match TRBD1. Per germline, CDR1 SGHDN and CDR2 FVKESK. This CDR3 has 15 residues. The V and J ends lost 1 base and 3 bases, in that order; junction bases with no gene match: 3. This chain's CDR3 is CASSQAGTVKNIQYF. The CDR3 bases are TGTGCCAGCAGCCAAGCCGGGACAGTCAAAAACATTCAGTACTTC.

The chain employs TRBV30 and TRBJ2-3, with D perhaps matching TRBD2 (6 bases). Trimming removed 3 bases at V and 1 base at J, with 11 bases between. The CDR3 sequence is 14 residues long. Germline lookup yields CDR1 GTSNPN and CDR2 SVGIG (reference sequence). The DNA for the CDR3 is TGTGCCTGGAGACGGAGGGAGGGCACAGATACGCAGTATTTT. Amino acids: CAWRRREGTDTQYF.

V is TRBV14 and J is TRBJ2-7, with 7 nucleotides matching TRBD1. CDR3 length equals 13 residues. V dropped 4 bases and J dropped 8; count of bases not matched to a gene: 8. Germline V gene lookup returns CDR1 SGHDN and CDR2 FVKESK. CDR3 region: CASSPLGTAKQYF. The CDR3 region has the DNA TGTGCCAGCAGCCCACTCGGGACAGCAAAGCAGTACTTC. The variable domain in full, completed from reference TRBV14 and TRBJ2-7, reads EAGVTQFPSHSVIEKGQTVTLRCDPISGHDNLYWYRRVMGKEIKFLLHFVKESKQDESGMPNNRFLAERTGGTYSTLKVQPAELEDSGVYFCASSPLGTAKQYFGPGTRLTVT.

This clone was seen only a few times. This rearrangement joins TRBV18 to TRBJ1-2, with 7 bases matching TRBD1. V was clipped by 3 bases and J by 8 bases; unmatched bases: 6. The CDR3 extends over 13 amino acids. Germline CDR1 KGHSH, CDR2 LQKENI. Written as DNA, the CDR3 is TGTGCCAGCTCACCTGACAGGGAGCAAGGCTACACCTTC. Its translation: CASSPDREQGYTF.

This chain joins TRBV18 and TRBJ2-1; D is uncertain. This CDR3 is 11 amino acids long. Trimming shortened V by 4 bases and J by 10 bases, and 8 bases separated the two germline ends. CDR1 is KGHSH and CDR2 is LQKENI in the germline V gene. This CDR3 is CASSQSNEQFF. The CDR3 bases are TGTGCCAGCTCACAGAGTAACGAGCAGTTCTTC.

The genes are TRBV7-9 and TRBJ2-3, with 10 bases fitting TRBD1. Trimming at V came to 5 bases and at J to 1 base, leaving 6 bases not matched to a gene. CDR3 length: 16 amino acids. Germline CDR1 SEHNR, CDR2 FQNEAQ (reference sequence). CDR3 loop: CASSLWTGGGTDTQYF. CDR3 nucleotides: TGTGCCAGCAGCCTCTGGACAGGGGGAGGCACAGATACGCAGTATTTT.

In its sample, this clone was seen a few times. This chain links TRBV29-1 with TRBJ1-2, with no clear D. The V end lost 6 bases, the J end lost 3 bases, and 14 bases lay between the germline ends. The CDR3 is 13 amino acids. Germline V gives CDR1 SQVTM, CDR2 ANQGSEA. CDR3 in amino acids: CSVPIPGDYGYTF. The CDR3 nucleotides are TGCAGCGTGCCCATCCCCGGGGACTATGGCTACACCTTC.

This clone turned up a few times. The chain carries TRBV7-2 and TRBJ1-5, with D uncertain. This CDR3 spans 12 amino acids. V was trimmed by 4 bases and J by 5 bases, leaving 6 bases between them. CDR1 and CDR2 (germline): SGHTA, FQGNSA. Here the CDR3 reads CASSSSYQPQHF. The DNA of the CDR3 is TGTGCCAGCAGCTCCTCGTATCAGCCCCAGCATTTT.

This clone was counted only a few times. V usage is TRBV6-6 and J usage is TRBJ1-2, with 7 bases matching TRBD1. The CDR3 sequence is 12 residues long. CDR1 is MNHNY and CDR2 is SVGAGI in the germline V gene (reference sequence). The V and J ends lost 5 bases and 4 bases, in that order; junction bases with no gene match: 1. CDR3 DNA: TGTGCCAGCAGTCGGACAGGCTATGGCTACACCTTC. Its translation is CASSRTGYGYTF.

The chain joins TRBV6-6 to TRBJ1-1; weak D call: TRBD1 (5 bases). This CDR3 spans 13 amino acids. Trimming shortened V by 4 bases and J by 2 bases, and 8 bases separated the two germline ends. From germline, CDR1 is MNHNY and CDR2 SVGAGI (reference sequence). This CDR3 is CASSSGRNTEAFF. The CDR3 DNA follows: TGTGCCAGCAGTTCAGGGCGCAACACTGAAGCTTTCTTT.

The V and J genes are TRBV9 and TRBJ2-5; D is possibly TRBD1 (5 bases). The V and J ends lost 4 bases and 2 bases respectively, with 18 bases between them. The CDR3 has 16 residues. Germline V lookup: CDR1 SGDLS, CDR2 YYNGEE. The CDR3: CASSLSSRQSQETQYF. The CDR3 coding sequence is TGTGCCAGCAGCTTAAGTTCCAGACAGTCACAAGAGACCCAGTACTTC.

The chain joins TRBV10-3 to TRBJ2-1, with 12 nucleotides matching TRBD2. V dropped 10 bases and J dropped 9; count of bases not matched to a gene: 13. This CDR3 region has 15 residues. CDR1 and CDR2 (germline): ENHRY, SYGVKD. The CDR3 nucleotides read TGTGCCACACAAGATCTAGCGGGAGGGCCGATTGAGCAGTTCTTC. It is translated as CATQDLAGGPIEQFF.

This clone has only a few counts. The chain recombines TRBV29-1 with TRBJ2-1; the D gene is possibly TRBD1 (6 bases). CDR3 length equals 12 residues. With 0 bases removed from V and 15 bases from J, the gap between germline ends came to 15 bases. Germline lookup yields CDR1 SQVTM and CDR2 ANQGSEA. In DNA form, the CDR3 reads TGCAGCGTTGAAGACTCGGTGGGGGCTGCGTTCTTC. Its translation is CSVEDSVGAAFF.

The chain couples TRBV28 to TRBJ2-3; TRBD1 matches 11 bases. This CDR3 has 16 amino acids. With V trimmed by 6 bases and J by 4 bases, 9 bases remained unmatched. Germline lookup yields CDR1 MDHEN and CDR2 SYDVKM. The CDR3 region is CASSYPRDRGSDTQYF. The CDR3 DNA follows: TGTGCCAGCAGCTATCCAAGGGACAGGGGGTCAGATACGCAGTATTTT.

CDR3 residues: CASSVAPERRGETQYF. In DNA, the CDR3 is TGTGCCAGCAGCGTAGCTCCCGAACGGCGAGGGGAGACCCAGTACTTC. V gene TRBV9 combines with J gene TRBJ2-5; D might be TRBD2 (5 bases). The CDR3 has 16 residues. Trimming removed 0 bases at V and 5 bases at J, with 17 bases between. CDR1 and CDR2 (germline): SGDLS, YYNGEE.

This chain joins TRBV28 and TRBJ2-3, with D possibly matching TRBD2 (6 bases). The CDR3 is 16 amino acids. Germline lookup yields CDR1 MDHEN and CDR2 SYDVKM. V lost 5 bases and J 7 bases, leaving 22 bases between the germline ends. The CDR3, as DNA: TGTGCCAGCAGTACCTCTGGGGGGACCACTCATTATACGCAGTATTTT. Protein: CASSTSGGTTHYTQYF.

The rearrangement links TRBV5-6 to TRBJ2-7; TRBD1 is a possible D gene (5 bases). V was pared by 2 bases and J by 1 base, with 10 bases between. Germline assignment: CDR1 SGHDT and CDR2 YYEEEE. This CDR3 contains 14 residues. Written as DNA, the CDR3 is TGTGCCAGCAGCTTATCCCCAGGGTCCTACGAGCAGTACTTC. Its protein product is CASSLSPGSYEQYF.

This clone turned up a few times. This chain uses TRBV5-1 with TRBJ1-1; D possibly corresponds to TRBD1 (5 bases). The CDR3 has 15 amino acids. Germline loops: CDR1 SGHRS, CDR2 YFSETQ. Trimming pared 0 bases from V and 1 base from J, leaving 10 bases between. CDR3 sequence reads: CASSLDPRENTEAFF. The DNA of the CDR3 is TGCGCCAGCAGCTTGGATCCCAGGGAGAACACTGAAGCTTTCTTT. Full variable domain (remainder filled in from reference TRBV5-1 and TRBJ1-1): KAGVTQTPRYLIKTRGQQVTLSCSPISGHRSVSWYQQTPGQGLQFLFEYFSETQRNKGNFPGRFSGRQFSNSRSEMNVSTLELGDSALYLCASSLDPRENTEAFFGQGTRLTVV.